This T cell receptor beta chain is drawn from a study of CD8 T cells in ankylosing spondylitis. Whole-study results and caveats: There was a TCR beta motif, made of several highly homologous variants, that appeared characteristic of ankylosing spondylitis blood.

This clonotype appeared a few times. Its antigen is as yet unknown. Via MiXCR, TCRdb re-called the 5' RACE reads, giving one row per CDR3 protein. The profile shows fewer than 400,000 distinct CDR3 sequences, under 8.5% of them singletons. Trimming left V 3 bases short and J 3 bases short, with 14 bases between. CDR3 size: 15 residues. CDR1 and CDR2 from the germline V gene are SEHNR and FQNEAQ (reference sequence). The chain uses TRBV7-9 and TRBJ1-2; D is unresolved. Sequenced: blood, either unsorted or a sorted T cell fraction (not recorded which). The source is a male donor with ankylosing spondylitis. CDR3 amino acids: CASSFTAIGDYGYTF. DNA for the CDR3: TGTGCCAGCAGCTTTACAGCGATTGGGGACTATGGCTACACCTTC.